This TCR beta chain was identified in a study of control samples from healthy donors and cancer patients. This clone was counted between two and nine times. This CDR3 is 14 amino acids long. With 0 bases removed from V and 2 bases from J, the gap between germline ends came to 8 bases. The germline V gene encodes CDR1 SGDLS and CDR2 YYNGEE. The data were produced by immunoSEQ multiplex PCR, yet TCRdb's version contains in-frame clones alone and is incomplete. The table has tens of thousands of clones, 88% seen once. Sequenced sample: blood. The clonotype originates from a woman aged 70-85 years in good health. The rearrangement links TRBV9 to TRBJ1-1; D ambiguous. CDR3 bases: TGTGCCAGCAGCGTAGGGGGAATCAACACTGAAGCTTTCTTT. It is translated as CASSVGGINTEAFF.